The text below deals with one T cell receptor beta chain. This table comes from immunoSEQ multiplex PCR, and its TCRdb copy is limited to in-frame clones, with some not included. This table has around 150,000 clones, around 83% appearing once. This sample was taken from a study of blood T cell repertoires in COVID-19. Study-wide context: Sites in the United States, Italy and Spain provided acute and convalescent COVID-19 samples.

The CDR3 has 17 residues. The germline CDR1 and CDR2 sequences are SGHTA and FQGNSA. V dropped 2 bases and J dropped 0 bases, with 16 bases sitting between them. Followed longitudinally, the Seattle patients had been enrolled during active infection. The chain has TRBV7-2 and TRBJ1-2; D is unclear. Sequencing was carried out using peripheral blood. This TCR came from a man aged 25 to 45 with COVID-19, enrolled during active disease. Written as DNA, the CDR3 is TGTGCCAGCAGCTTAATCCCCGCCCCGGGAGCTAACTATGGCTACACCTTC. This sequence encodes CASSLIPAPGANYGYTF.